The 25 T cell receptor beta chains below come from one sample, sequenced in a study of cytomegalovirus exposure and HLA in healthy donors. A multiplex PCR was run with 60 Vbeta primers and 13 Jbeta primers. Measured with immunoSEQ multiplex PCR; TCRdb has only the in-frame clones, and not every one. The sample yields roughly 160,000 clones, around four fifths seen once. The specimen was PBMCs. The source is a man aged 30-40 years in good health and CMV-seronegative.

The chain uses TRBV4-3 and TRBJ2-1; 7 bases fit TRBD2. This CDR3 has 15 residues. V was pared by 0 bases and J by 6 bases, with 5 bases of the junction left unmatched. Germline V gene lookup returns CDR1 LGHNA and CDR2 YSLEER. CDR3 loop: CASSQDRGLPNEQFF. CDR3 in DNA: TGCGCCAGCAGCCAAGATCGGGGACTACCCAATGAGCAGTTCTTC.

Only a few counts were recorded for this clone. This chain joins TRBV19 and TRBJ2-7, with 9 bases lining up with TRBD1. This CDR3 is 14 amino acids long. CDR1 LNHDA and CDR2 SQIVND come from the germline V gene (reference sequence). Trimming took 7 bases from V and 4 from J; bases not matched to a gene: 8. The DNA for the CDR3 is TGTGCCAGTACCCTAGGACAGGGGAGGTACGAGCAGTACTTC. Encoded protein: CASTLGQGRYEQYF.

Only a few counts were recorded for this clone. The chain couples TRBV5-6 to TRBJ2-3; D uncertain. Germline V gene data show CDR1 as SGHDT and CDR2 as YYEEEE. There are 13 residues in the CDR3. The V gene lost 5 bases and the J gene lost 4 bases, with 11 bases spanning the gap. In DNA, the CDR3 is TGTGCCAGCAGTTCAAGTGGGCCAGATACGCAGTATTTT. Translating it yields CASSSSGPDTQYF. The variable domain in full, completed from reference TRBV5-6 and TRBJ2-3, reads DAGVTQSPTHLIKTRGQQVTLRCSPKSGHDTVSWYQQALGQGPQFIFQYYEEEERQRGNFPDRFSGHQFPNYSSELNVNALLLGDSALYLCASSSSGPDTQYFGPGTRLTVL.

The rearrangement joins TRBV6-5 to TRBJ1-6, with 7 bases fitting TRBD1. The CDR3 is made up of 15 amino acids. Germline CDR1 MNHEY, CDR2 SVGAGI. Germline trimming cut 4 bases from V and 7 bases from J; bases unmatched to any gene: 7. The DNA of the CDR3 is TGTGCCAGCAGTTCCACCGGGACAGAGAATTCACCCCTCCACTTT. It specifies CASSSTGTENSPLHF.

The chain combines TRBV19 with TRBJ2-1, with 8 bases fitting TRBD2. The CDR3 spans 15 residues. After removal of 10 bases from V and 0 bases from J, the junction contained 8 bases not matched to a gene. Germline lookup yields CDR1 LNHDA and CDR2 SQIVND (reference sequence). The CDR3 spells CATSLLADSYNEQFF. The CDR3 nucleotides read TGTGCCACCTCCCTACTAGCGGACTCCTACAATGAGCAGTTCTTC.

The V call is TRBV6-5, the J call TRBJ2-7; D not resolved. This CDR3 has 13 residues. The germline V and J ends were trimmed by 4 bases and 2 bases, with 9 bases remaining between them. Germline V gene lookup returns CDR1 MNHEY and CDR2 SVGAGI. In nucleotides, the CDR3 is TGTGCCAGCAGTTCCGGCAGGACCTACGAGCAGTACTTC. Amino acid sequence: CASSSGRTYEQYF.

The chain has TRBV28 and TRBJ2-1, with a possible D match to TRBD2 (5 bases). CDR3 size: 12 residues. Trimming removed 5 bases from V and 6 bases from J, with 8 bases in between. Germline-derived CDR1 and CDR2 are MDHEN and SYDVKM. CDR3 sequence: CASSLATNEQFF. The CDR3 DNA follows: TGTGCCAGCAGTCTAGCAACCAATGAGCAGTTCTTC.

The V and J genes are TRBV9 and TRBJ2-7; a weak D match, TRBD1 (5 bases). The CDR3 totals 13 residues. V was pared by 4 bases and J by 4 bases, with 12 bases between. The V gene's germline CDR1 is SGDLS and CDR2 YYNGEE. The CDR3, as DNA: TGTGCCAGCAGCCCCGTAGGGGCGTACGAGCAGTACTTC. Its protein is CASSPVGAYEQYF.

This CDR3 is CASSEGATDTQYF. The CDR3 nucleotides read TGTGCCAGCAGCGAGGGGGCCACAGATACGCAGTATTTT. The chain carries TRBV9 and TRBJ2-3, with 7 bases identical to TRBD1. CDR1 and CDR2 (germline): SGDLS, YYNGEE. CDR3 length: 13 residues. The V segment lost 3 bases and the J segment 2 bases; nucleotides outside the gene matches: 0.

Here the CDR3 reads CATQGDYEKLFF. CDR3 DNA sequence: TGCGCAACCCAGGGGGATTATGAAAAACTGTTTTTT. The chain recombines TRBV10-2 with TRBJ1-4; 7 bases align to TRBD1. Per the germline V gene, CDR1 is WSHSY and CDR2 is SAAADI. This CDR3 is built from 12 residues.

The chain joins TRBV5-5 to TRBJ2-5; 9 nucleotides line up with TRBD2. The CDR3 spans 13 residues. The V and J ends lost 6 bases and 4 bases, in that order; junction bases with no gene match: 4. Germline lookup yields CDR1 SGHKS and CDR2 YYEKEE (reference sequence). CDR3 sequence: CASIATSGETQYF. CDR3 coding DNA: TGTGCCAGCATCGCGACTAGCGGAGAGACCCAGTACTTC.

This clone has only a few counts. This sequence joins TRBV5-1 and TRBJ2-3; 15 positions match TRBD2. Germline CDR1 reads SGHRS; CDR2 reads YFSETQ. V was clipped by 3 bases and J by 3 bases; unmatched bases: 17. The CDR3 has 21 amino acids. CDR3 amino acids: CASSWPRTWTSGGGGTDTQYF. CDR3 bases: TGCGCCAGCAGCTGGCCGCGCACATGGACTAGCGGGGGGGGTGGGACAGATACGCAGTATTTT.

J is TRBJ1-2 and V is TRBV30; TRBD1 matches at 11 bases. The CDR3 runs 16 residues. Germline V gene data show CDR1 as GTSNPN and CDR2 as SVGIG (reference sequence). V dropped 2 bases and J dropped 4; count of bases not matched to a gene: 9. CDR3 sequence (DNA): TGTGCCTGGAGTCAGATAACCGGGACAGGGGGCTATGGCTACACCTTC. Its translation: CAWSQITGTGGYGYTF.

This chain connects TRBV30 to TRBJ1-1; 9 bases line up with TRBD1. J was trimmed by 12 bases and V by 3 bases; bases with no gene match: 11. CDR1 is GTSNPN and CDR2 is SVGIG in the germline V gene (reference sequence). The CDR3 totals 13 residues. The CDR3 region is CAWRKTGQGISFF. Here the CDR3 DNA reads TGTGCCTGGAGGAAGACGGGACAGGGAATATCTTTCTTT.

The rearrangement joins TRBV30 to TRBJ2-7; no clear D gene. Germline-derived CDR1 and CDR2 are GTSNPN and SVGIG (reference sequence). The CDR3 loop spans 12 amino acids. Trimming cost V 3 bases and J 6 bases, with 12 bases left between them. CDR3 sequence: CAWRAPTGEQYF. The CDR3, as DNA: TGTGCCTGGAGGGCCCCCACGGGCGAGCAGTACTTC.

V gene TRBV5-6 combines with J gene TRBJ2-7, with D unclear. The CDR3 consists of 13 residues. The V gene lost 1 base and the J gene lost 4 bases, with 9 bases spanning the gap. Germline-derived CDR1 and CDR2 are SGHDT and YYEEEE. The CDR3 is CASSLSHAYEQYF. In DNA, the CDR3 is TGTGCCAGCAGCTTGTCACACGCATACGAGCAGTACTTC. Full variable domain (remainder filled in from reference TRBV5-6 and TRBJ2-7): DAGVTQSPTHLIKTRGQQVTLRCSPKSGHDTVSWYQQALGQGPQFIFQYYEEEERQRGNFPDRFSGHQFPNYSSELNVNALLLGDSALYLCASSLSHAYEQYFGPGTRLTVT.

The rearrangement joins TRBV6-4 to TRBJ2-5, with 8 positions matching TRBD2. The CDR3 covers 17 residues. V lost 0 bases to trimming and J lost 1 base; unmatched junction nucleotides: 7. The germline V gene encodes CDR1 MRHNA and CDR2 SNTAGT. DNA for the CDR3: TGTGCCAGCAGTGACTCGACGGCTAGCGGGCCCCAAGAGACCCAGTACTTC. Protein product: CASSDSTASGPQETQYF.

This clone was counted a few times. The CDR3 spells CAIRGPEGAGGTSSYNEQFF. CDR3 bases: TGTGCCATCAGGGGGCCGGAGGGAGCGGGAGGGACGAGCTCCTACAATGAGCAGTTCTTC. This chain connects TRBV10-3 to TRBJ2-1; 10 nucleotides match TRBD2. This CDR3 is 20 amino acids long. Germline trimming cut 6 bases from V and 0 bases from J; bases unmatched to any gene: 17. Germline CDR1 and CDR2: ENHRY and SYGVKD.

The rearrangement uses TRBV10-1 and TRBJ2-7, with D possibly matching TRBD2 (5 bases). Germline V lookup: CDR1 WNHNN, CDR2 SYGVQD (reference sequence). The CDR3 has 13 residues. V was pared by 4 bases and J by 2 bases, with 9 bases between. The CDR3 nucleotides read TGCGCCAGCAGTGGTGGGGAGCCCTACGAGCAGTACTTC. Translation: CASSGGEPYEQYF.

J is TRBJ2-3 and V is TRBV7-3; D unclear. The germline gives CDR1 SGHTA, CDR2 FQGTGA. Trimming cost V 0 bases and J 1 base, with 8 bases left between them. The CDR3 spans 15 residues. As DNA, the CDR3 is TGTGCCAGCAGCTTAACCCCGGTTCGCACAGATACGCAGTATTTT. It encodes CASSLTPVRTDTQYF. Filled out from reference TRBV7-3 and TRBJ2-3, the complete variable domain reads GAGVSQTPSNKVTEKGKYVELRCDPISGHTALYWYRQSLGQGPEFLIYFQGTGAADDSGLPNDRFFAVRPEGSVSTLKIQRTERGDSAVYLCASSLTPVRTDTQYFGPGTRLTVL.

The CDR3 reads CASSWGVGGETQYF. The CDR3, as DNA: TGTGCCAGCAGCTGGGGAGTGGGAGGAGAGACCCAGTACTTC. The chain carries TRBV11-2 and TRBJ2-5; tentatively, D is TRBD2 (6 bases). Germline CDR1 and CDR2: SGHAT and FQNNGV. CDR3 length: 14 amino acids. The V gene lost 4 bases and the J gene lost 4 bases, with 13 bases spanning the gap. The full variable domain, rest sourced from reference TRBV11-2 and TRBJ2-5, is EAGVAQSPRYKIIEKRQSVAFWCNPISGHATLYWYQQILGQGPKLLIQFQNNGVVDDSQLPKDRFSAERLKGVDSTLKIQPAKLEDSAVYLCASSWGVGGETQYFGPGTRLLVL.

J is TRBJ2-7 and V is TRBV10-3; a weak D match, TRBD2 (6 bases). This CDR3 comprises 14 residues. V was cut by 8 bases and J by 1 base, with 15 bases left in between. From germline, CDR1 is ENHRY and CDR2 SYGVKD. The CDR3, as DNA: TGTGCCATCTCTATACCGGAGGGTTCCTACGAGCAGTACTTC. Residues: CAISIPEGSYEQYF.

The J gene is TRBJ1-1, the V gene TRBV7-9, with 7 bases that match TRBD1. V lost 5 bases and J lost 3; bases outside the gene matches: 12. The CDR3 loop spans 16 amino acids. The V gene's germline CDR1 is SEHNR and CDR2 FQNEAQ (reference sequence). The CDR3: CASSPYPAGGYTEAFF. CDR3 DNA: TGTGCCAGCAGCCCATACCCCGCAGGGGGTTACACTGAAGCTTTCTTT. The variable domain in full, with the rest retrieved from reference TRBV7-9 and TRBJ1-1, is DTGVSQNPRHKITKRGQNVTFRCDPISEHNRLYWYRQTLGQGPEFLTYFQNEAQLEKSRLLSDRFSAERPKGSFSTLEIQRTEQGDSAMYLCASSPYPAGGYTEAFFGQGTRLTVV.

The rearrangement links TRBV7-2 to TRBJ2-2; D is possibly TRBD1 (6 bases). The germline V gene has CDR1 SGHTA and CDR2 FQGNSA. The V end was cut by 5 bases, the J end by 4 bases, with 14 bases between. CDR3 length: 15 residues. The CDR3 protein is CASSTRGPVTGELFF. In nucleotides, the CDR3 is TGTGCCAGCAGCACCAGGGGTCCAGTCACCGGGGAGCTGTTTTTT.

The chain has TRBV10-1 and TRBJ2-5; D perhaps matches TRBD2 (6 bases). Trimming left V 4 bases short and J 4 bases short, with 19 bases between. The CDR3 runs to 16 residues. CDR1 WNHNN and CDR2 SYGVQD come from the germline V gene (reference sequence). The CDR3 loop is CASSATDAVGRETQYF. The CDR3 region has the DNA TGCGCCAGCAGTGCTACGGACGCCGTCGGGAGAGAGACCCAGTACTTC.